Listed below are T cell receptor beta chains from one sample, sequenced in a study of CD8 T cells in ankylosing spondylitis. Each CDR3 protein gets one entry after TCRdb re-called the 5' RACE reads with MiXCR. The table lists around 150,000 distinct CDR3 sequences, 10% to 12% of them singletons. Sequencing was carried out using blood, either unsorted or a sorted T cell fraction (not recorded which). Receptor source: a female donor with ankylosing spondylitis or in good health (not recorded which). CDR3s include the opening cysteine and the closing phenylalanine or tryptophan. The D gene is left open where the match is weak. Clone size is given for some rows only: seen once, a few or many times, or a class if the clone is expanded.

J: TRBJ1-2; V: TRBV19; D: .; size: many; DNA: TGTGCCAGTAGTACTTCCGGCGAGGGCGACTATGGCTACACCTTC; CDR3: CASSTSGEGDYGYTF
J: TRBJ2-7; V: TRBV13; D: TRBD1; size: many; DNA: TGTGCCAGCAGCTTAGGCAGGGGGTACGAGCAGTACTTC; CDR3: CASSLGRGYEQYF
J: TRBJ2-5; V: TRBV11-3; D: .; size: .; DNA: TGTGCCAGCAGCTCCCGTCGGCAAATTCAAGAGACCCAGTACTTC; CDR3: CASSSRRQIQETQYF
J: TRBJ1-6; V: TRBV5-1; D: .; size: few; DNA: TGCGCCAGCAGCTCGGGAGGGATTAATTCACCCCTCCACTTT; CDR3: CASSSGGINSPLHF
J: TRBJ2-2; V: TRBV12-3/TRBV12-4; D: TRBD1; size: many; DNA: TGTGCCAGCAGTTTAGCGCGAGGACAGGGGGGAAGCGGGGAGCTGTTTTTT; CDR3: CASSLARGQGGSGELFF
J: TRBJ1-1; V: TRBV7-9; D: .; size: many; DNA: TGTGCCAGCAGCAACATCAACACTGAAGCTTTCTTT; CDR3: CASSNINTEAFF
J: TRBJ1-2; V: TRBV6-5; D: TRBD1; size: many; DNA: TGTGCCAGCAGACCAACGACAGGGGACTACACCTTC; CDR3: CASRPTTGDYTF
J: TRBJ1-1; V: TRBV14; D: .; size: many; DNA: TGTGCCAGCAGCCTTGAAGGCTGGGGGATCAAGAACACTGAAGCTTTCTTT; CDR3: CASSLEGWGIKNTEAFF
J: TRBJ1-1; V: TRBV7-9; D: .; size: many; DNA: TGTGCCAGCAGCCCGTTTTCCGGGGCTATAAACACTGAAGCTTTCTTT; CDR3: CASSPFSGAINTEAFF
J: TRBJ1-1; V: TRBV5-1; D: TRBD1; size: many; DNA: TGCGCCAGCAGCTTGGTTCCCGGGACAGTTACTCCGCACACTGAAGCTTTCTTT; CDR3: CASSLVPGTVTPHTEAFF
J: TRBJ2-3; V: TRBV7-2; D: TRBD2; size: many; DNA: TGTGCCAGCAGCTTAGCTCCAGCGGGAGCAGCAGATACGCAGTATTTT; CDR3: CASSLAPAGAADTQYF
J: TRBJ2-1; V: TRBV7-9; D: .; size: few; DNA: TGTGCCAGCAGCTTAGGCCTAGGTATCAATGAGCAGTTCTTC; CDR3: CASSLGLGINEQFF
J: TRBJ2-7; V: TRBV12-3/TRBV12-4; D: .; size: many; DNA: TGTGCCAGCAGTTTAAGGGAGTACGAGCAGTACTTC; CDR3: CASSLREYEQYF
J: TRBJ2-1; V: TRBV5-1; D: .; size: many; DNA: TGCGCCAGCAGCTCGGGCGGGGATTCCTACAATGAGCAGTTCTTC; CDR3: CASSSGGDSYNEQFF
J: TRBJ1-2; V: TRBV5-1; D: .; size: many; DNA: TGCGCCAGCTCAGCTTCCGGTACGGGAGGCTACACCTTC; CDR3: CASSASGTGGYTF
J: TRBJ2-5; V: TRBV5-8; D: .; size: many; DNA: TGTGCCAGCAGTCCTTTGTCGGCCCAGTACTTC; CDR3: CASSPLSAQYF
J: TRBJ2-1; V: TRBV24-1; D: .; size: .; DNA: TGTGCCACCAGTGATTTCAGAGATGAGCAGTTCTTC; CDR3: CATSDFRDEQFF
J: TRBJ2-5; V: TRBV23-1; D: .; size: few; DNA: TGCGCCAGCAGTCAATCTAGGGGGGCCAAAGAGACCCAGTACTTC; CDR3: CASSQSRGAKETQYF
J: TRBJ2-3; V: TRBV6-1; D: .; size: .; DNA: TGTGCCAGCAGGAGCGGAGGCGGGGGCAACACAGATACGCAGTATTTT; CDR3: CASRSGGGGNTDTQYF
J: TRBJ2-3; V: TRBV10-3; D: TRBD1; size: many; DNA: TGTGCCATCAGTGAACACCCGGGACAGGCGCAGTATTTT; CDR3: CAISEHPGQAQYF
J: TRBJ2-7; V: TRBV12-3/TRBV12-4; D: .; size: many; DNA: TGTGCCAGCAGTTTGGAAGGAGGCGAGCAGTATTTC; CDR3: CASSLEGGEQYF
J: TRBJ2-1; V: TRBV5-1; D: TRBD2; size: medium-sized; DNA: TGCGCCAGCAGCCAACTAGCGGGAGAAAGCAATGAGCAGTTCTTC; CDR3: CASSQLAGESNEQFF